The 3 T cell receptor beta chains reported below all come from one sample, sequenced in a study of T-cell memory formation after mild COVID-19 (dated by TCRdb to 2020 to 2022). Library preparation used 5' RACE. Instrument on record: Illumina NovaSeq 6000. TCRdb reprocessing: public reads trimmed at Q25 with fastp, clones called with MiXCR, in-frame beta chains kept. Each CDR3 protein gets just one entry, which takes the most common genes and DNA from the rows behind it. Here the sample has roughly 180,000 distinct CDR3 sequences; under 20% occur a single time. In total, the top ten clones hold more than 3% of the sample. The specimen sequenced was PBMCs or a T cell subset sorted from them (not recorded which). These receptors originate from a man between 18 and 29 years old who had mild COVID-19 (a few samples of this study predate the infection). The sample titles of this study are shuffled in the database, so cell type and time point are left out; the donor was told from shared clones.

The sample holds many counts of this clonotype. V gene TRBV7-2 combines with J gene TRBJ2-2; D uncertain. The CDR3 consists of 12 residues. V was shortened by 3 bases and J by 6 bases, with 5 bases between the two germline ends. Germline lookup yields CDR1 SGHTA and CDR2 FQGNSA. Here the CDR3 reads CASSFRAGELFF. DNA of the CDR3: TGTGCCAGCAGCTTTCGGGCCGGGGAGCTGTTTTTT.

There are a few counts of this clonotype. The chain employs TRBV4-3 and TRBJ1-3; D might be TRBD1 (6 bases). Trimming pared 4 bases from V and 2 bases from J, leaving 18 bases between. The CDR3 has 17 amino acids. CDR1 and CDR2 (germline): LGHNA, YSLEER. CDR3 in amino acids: CASSPFPGGQAGNTIYF. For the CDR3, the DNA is TGCGCCAGCAGCCCATTCCCGGGGGGGCAGGCTGGAAACACCATATATTTT.

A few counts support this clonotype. The CDR3 sequence is CASSSGLPGEQPQHF. CDR3 DNA sequence: TGTGCCAGCAGTTCGGGACTCCCAGGAGAGCAGCCCCAGCATTTT. This chain uses TRBV27 with TRBJ1-5; a weak D match, TRBD1 (5 bases). V was clipped by 4 bases and J by 7 bases, with 17 bases between them. Germline lookup yields CDR1 MNHEY and CDR2 SMNVEV (reference sequence). This CDR3 is built from 15 residues.